This entry lists 26 T cell receptor beta chains sequenced from one sample in a study of T cells in Graves' hyperthyroidism and ophthalmopathy. The CDR3 regions of TCR beta were amplified from RNA transcripts. First-round RT-PCR of the TCR CDR3 relied on the HTBI primer set. TCRdb processed the multiplex PCR reads anew with MiXCR; each CDR3 protein has one entry. The table records 750,000 to 900,000 distinct CDR3 sequences, about 38% of them present only once. The sample taken for sequencing was blood. These receptors were collected from a man younger than 35 with Graves' hyperthyroidism.

V and J are TRBV20-1 and TRBJ1-2, with D tentatively TRBD1 (6 bases). There are 14 residues in the CDR3. From germline, CDR1 is DFQATT and CDR2 SNEGSKA (reference sequence). V lost 3 bases and J 3 bases, leaving 14 bases between the germline ends. The CDR3 DNA reads as TGCAGTGCTAGGTCCATACAGGGAGACTATGGCTACACCTTC. Translating gives CSARSIQGDYGYTF.

A word on this clonotype: This could be a read error, since a much larger clone is one nucleotide away. This rearrangement joins TRBV19 to TRBJ1-1, with D uncertain. Germline-derived CDR1 and CDR2 are LNHDA and SQIVND (reference sequence). Trimming pared 11 bases from V and 6 bases from J, leaving 16 bases between. The CDR3 has 12 amino acids. In DNA form, the CDR3 reads TGTGCCGGTAATCTTGGGGTTGCTGAAGCTTTCTTT. It yields the protein CAGNLGVAEAFF.

The chain uses TRBV6-5 and TRBJ2-6; D uncertain. Trimming stripped 7 bases from V and 0 bases from J, with 19 bases between. CDR1 and CDR2 (germline): MNHEY, SVGAGI. This CDR3 comprises 18 residues. The CDR3 sequence: CASTRSPGRTSGANVLTF. In DNA, the CDR3 is TGTGCCAGCACCAGATCGCCAGGCCGTACCTCTGGGGCCAACGTCCTGACTTTC.

The V call is TRBV29-1, the J call TRBJ2-2; 8 bases line up with TRBD2. Germline trimming cut 8 bases from V and 0 bases from J; bases unmatched to any gene: 2. Germline-derived CDR1 and CDR2 are SQVTM and ANQGSEA. CDR3 length equals 13 residues. In DNA form, the CDR3 reads TGCAGCCTTAGCGGGGCGAACACCGGGGAGCTGTTTTTT. Encoded protein: CSLSGANTGELFF.

J is TRBJ2-7 and V is TRBV29-1, with D possibly TRBD2 on 6 matching bases. The CDR3 totals 16 residues. The ends were cut back, 2 bases at V and 2 bases at J, with 19 bases in the middle. CDR1 is SQVTM, CDR2 ANQGSEA, per germline. CDR3 amino acids: CSVELDGGGMPYEQYF. Written as DNA, the CDR3 is TGCAGCGTTGAATTAGACGGCGGCGGGATGCCCTACGAGCAGTACTTC.

This clonotype was seen a few times. The gene calls are TRBV19 and TRBJ1-2; the D is unclear. With 6 bases removed from V and 8 bases from J, the gap between germline ends came to 16 bases. This CDR3 contains 13 residues. Germline CDR1 is LNHDA and CDR2 is SQIVND (reference sequence). CDR3 DNA: TGTGCCAGTAGCTTCGGACTTGGCGAGGGCTACACCTTC. It encodes CASSFGLGEGYTF.

The rearrangement links TRBV20-1 to TRBJ1-1; the D gene is possibly TRBD1 (5 bases). Trimming removed 0 bases from V and 4 bases from J, with 12 bases in between. This CDR3 contains 14 residues. Germline lookup yields CDR1 DFQATT and CDR2 SNEGSKA (reference sequence). The CDR3 protein is CSARDPSGTTEAFF. The CDR3 nucleotides read TGCAGTGCTAGAGACCCCTCAGGGACCACTGAAGCTTTCTTT.

V usage is TRBV9 and J usage is TRBJ2-5, with TRBD1 matching over 8 bases. The germline V gene encodes CDR1 SGDLS and CDR2 YYNGEE. V was clipped by 4 bases and J by 5 bases; unmatched bases: 7. The CDR3 totals 14 residues. CDR3 in DNA: TGTGCCAGCAGCCAGACAGGGGCCGTGGAGACCCAGTACTTC. It is translated as CASSQTGAVETQYF. Complete variable domain (other parts from reference TRBV9 and TRBJ2-5): DSGVTQTPKHLITATGQRVTLRCSPRSGDLSVYWYQQSLDQGLQFLIQYYNGEERAKGNILERFSAQQFPDLHSELNLSSLELGDSALYFCASSQTGAVETQYFGPGTRLLVL.

V and J are TRBV6-5 and TRBJ2-2; D is perhaps TRBD1 (5 bases). Germline V gene sequence: CDR1 MNHEY, CDR2 SVGAGI. The CDR3 has 15 amino acids. The V and J ends lost 6 bases and 3 bases respectively, with 14 bases between them. The CDR3 bases are TGTGCCAGCAGACAGGAAGGATTGGACACCGGGGAGCTGTTTTTT. This codes for CASRQEGLDTGELFF.

This clonotype was seen at least ten times. J is TRBJ1-4 and V is TRBV29-1; D not certain. V lost 7 bases, J lost 8 bases, and 11 bases lay in between. The V gene's germline CDR1 is SQVTM and CDR2 ANQGSEA. The CDR3 sequence is 11 residues long. Written as DNA, the CDR3 is TGCAGCGCCCTTGATGGGGAAAAACTGTTTTTT. As protein: CSALDGEKLFF.

This chain connects TRBV10-3 to TRBJ1-1; weak D call: TRBD1 (6 bases). Between the trimmed V and J ends, which lost 3 bases and 6 bases, there was a span of 11 bases. Germline V gene sequence: CDR1 ENHRY, CDR2 SYGVKD. The CDR3 runs 13 residues. CDR3 protein: CAISEGGGPEAFF. CDR3 sequence (DNA): TGTGCCATCAGTGAAGGAGGGGGACCTGAAGCTTTCTTT.

The chain recombines TRBV10-1 with TRBJ2-5; a weak D match, TRBD1 (6 bases). CDR3 length: 14 amino acids. CDR1 and CDR2 from the germline V gene are WNHNN and SYGVQD (reference sequence). Trimming stripped 8 bases from V and 2 bases from J, with 15 bases between. The CDR3 region is CASYPRTVQETQYF. CDR3 nucleotide sequence: TGCGCCAGCTATCCTCGGACAGTTCAAGAGACCCAGTACTTC.

As for this clonotype: Mismatch with germline at one junction end may stem from a read error. The J gene is TRBJ2-7, the V gene TRBV20-1, with no clear D. Germline CDR1 reads DFQATT; CDR2 reads SNEGSKA (reference sequence). The CDR3 runs to 13 residues. The CDR3 bases are TGCAGTGCTGGAGATAGGGTGGGCCCCGAGCAGTACTTC. It codes for CSAGDRVGPEQYF.

On this clonotype itself: This clone may be a read error of a much larger clone one base away. This CDR3 is CASSTFATVPEAFF. The DNA for the CDR3 is TGTGCCAGTAGTACGTTCGCGACAGTCCCTGAAGCTTTCTTT. The chain recombines TRBV19 with TRBJ1-1, with D perhaps matching TRBD1 (5 bases). V lost 4 bases and J lost 6, with 15 bases in between. Germline V gene lookup returns CDR1 LNHDA and CDR2 SQIVND (reference sequence). This CDR3 has 14 amino acids. The full variable domain, with the rest looked up from reference TRBV19 and TRBJ1-1, is DGGITQSPKYLFRKEGQNVTLSCEQNLNHDAMYWYRQDPGQGLRLIYYSQIVNDFQKGDIAEGYSVSREKKESFPLTVTSAQKNPTAFYLCASSTFATVPEAFFGQGTRLTVV.

This clonotype has at least ten counts. The rearrangement joins TRBV10-2 to TRBJ1-4; D may be TRBD1 (6 bases). Germline CDR1 WSHSY, CDR2 SAAADI. The CDR3 is made up of 12 amino acids. V dropped 6 bases and J dropped 11 bases, with 13 bases sitting between them. This CDR3 reads CASSNDRSKLFF. CDR3 sequence (DNA): TGCGCCAGCAGCAATGACAGGTCGAAACTGTTTTTT.

The V and J genes are TRBV9 and TRBJ1-2, with 7 bases fitting TRBD1. Germline-derived CDR1 and CDR2 are SGDLS and YYNGEE. V lost 3 bases and J lost 7; bases outside the gene matches: 12. The CDR3 is 15 amino acids. The CDR3 DNA reads TGTGCCAGCAGCGGAGGGGGCGCGGAGTTAGGTGGCTACACCTTC. Translated: CASSGGGAELGGYTF.

This chain's CDR3 is CASSLVEGTSGANVLTF. The CDR3 coding sequence is TGTGCCAGCAGCTTAGTGGAGGGAACCTCTGGGGCCAACGTCCTGACTTTC. The rearrangement uses TRBV7-9 and TRBJ2-6, with D perhaps matching TRBD2 (6 bases). CDR3 length: 17 amino acids. V lost 1 base and J 0 bases, leaving 10 bases between the germline ends. Germline values: CDR1 SEHNR, CDR2 FQNEAQ (reference sequence).

This chain links TRBV19 with TRBJ1-1, with TRBD1 matching over 7 bases. The V segment lost 7 bases and the J segment 3 bases; nucleotides outside the gene matches: 5. Per germline, CDR1 LNHDA and CDR2 SQIVND (reference sequence). CDR3 length: 13 amino acids. Written as DNA, the CDR3 is TGTGCCAGTAATGCAGGGGGGGACACTGAAGCTTTCTTT. Translating it yields CASNAGGDTEAFF.

There are many counts of this clonotype. The gene calls are TRBV7-9 and TRBJ2-7, with a possible D match to TRBD1 (6 bases). CDR3 length: 13 residues. The germline V and J ends were trimmed by 5 bases and 4 bases, with 12 bases remaining between them. Germline V gene lookup returns CDR1 SEHNR and CDR2 FQNEAQ (reference sequence). CDR3 coding DNA: TGTGCCAGCAGCCCGGGACACCTTTACGAGCAGTACTTC. Its translation is CASSPGHLYEQYF.

The V call is TRBV7-2, the J call TRBJ1-1, with 8 bases that match TRBD1. Trimming at V came to 6 bases and at J to 1 base, leaving 10 bases not matched to a gene. This CDR3 has 16 residues. From germline, CDR1 is SGHTA and CDR2 FQGNSA. This CDR3 reads CASSPSLDRANTEAFF. The CDR3 DNA follows: TGTGCCAGCAGTCCTTCCTTGGACAGGGCGAACACTGAAGCTTTCTTT.

This clonotype was recorded at least ten times. V gene TRBV7-2 combines with J gene TRBJ1-2; a weak D match, TRBD1 (5 bases). With 1 base removed from V and 4 bases from J, the gap between germline ends came to 10 bases. Looked up from germline, CDR1 is SGHTA and CDR2 is FQGNSA. This CDR3 spans 14 amino acids. Here the CDR3 DNA reads TGTGCCAGCAGCTTAGTTAAGGGGAGCTATGGCTACACCTTC. Its protein is CASSLVKGSYGYTF.

This clonotype occurred a few times. The chain employs TRBV10-1 and TRBJ1-4; D is unclear. CDR3 size: 13 residues. Germline V gene lookup returns CDR1 WNHNN and CDR2 SYGVQD (reference sequence). The ends were cut back, 0 bases at V and 7 bases at J, with 6 bases in the middle. CDR3 DNA: TGCGCCAGCAGTGAGTCGGCGGGTGAAAAACTGTTTTTT. Residues: CASSESAGEKLFF.

The rearrangement uses TRBV7-9 and TRBJ2-7; 7 bases map to TRBD1. The CDR3 has 13 amino acids. CDR1 SEHNR and CDR2 FQNEAQ come from the germline V gene (reference sequence). Trimming cost V 7 bases and J 2 bases; bases outside gene matches: 5. The CDR3 sequence is CASNRDSPYEQYF. In nucleotides, the CDR3 is TGTGCCAGCAACCGGGACAGCCCCTACGAGCAGTACTTC.

CDR3 sequence reads: CASSLYRGERTEAFF. The CDR3 DNA reads as TGTGCCAGTAGCCTATACCGGGGGGAGAGAACTGAAGCTTTCTTT. J is TRBJ1-1 and V is TRBV19; tentative D call: TRBD1 (5 bases). This CDR3 is built from 15 residues. V lost 6 bases to trimming and J lost 5 bases, with 19 bases between them. CDR1 LNHDA and CDR2 SQIVND come from the germline V gene (reference sequence).

This clonotype was observed a few times. V and J are TRBV10-3 and TRBJ1-5; D perhaps matches TRBD1 (6 bases). The V gene's germline CDR1 is ENHRY and CDR2 SYGVKD. V was cut by 2 bases and J by 4 bases, with 12 bases left in between. The CDR3 totals 15 residues. CDR3 region: CAISEGGLLNQPQHF. Here the CDR3 DNA reads TGTGCCATCAGTGAGGGGGGCCTCCTTAATCAGCCCCAGCATTTT.

The sample holds a few counts of this clonotype. This chain connects TRBV12-5 to TRBJ1-1; 7 bases fit TRBD1. This CDR3 contains 13 residues. Germline CDR1 is LGHNT and CDR2 is FRNRAP. Germline trimming cut 0 bases from V and 7 bases from J; bases unmatched to any gene: 2. CDR3 DNA sequence: TGTGCTAGTGGTTTGGTACGGGACAGTGAAGCTTTCTTT. It yields the protein CASGLVRDSEAFF.